Listed below are T cell receptor beta chains from one sample, sequenced in a study of PD-1 blockade in classical Hodgkin lymphoma. Some clones are missing from TCRdb's copy, which holds only in-frame ones; the method was immunoSEQ multiplex PCR. Here the sample spans approximately 65,000 clones, 91% being singletons. Sequencing was performed on peripheral blood mononuclear cells (PBMCs), taken before the fourth cycle of nivolumab. The receptors shown here come from a human donor with classical Hodgkin lymphoma. The CDR3 runs from the conserved cysteine through the conserved F or W. Size is stated for part of the rows, as once, few or many counts, or as a class when the clone is expanded.

abundance	v_gene	j_gene	CDR3aa
.	TRBV2	TRBJ2-5	CASSERPETQYF
.	TRBV27	TRBJ2-5	CASSSGQGATQYF
.	TRBV30	TRBJ2-3	CAWSVSAGADTQYF
.	TRBV6-1	TRBJ2-7	CASSPGEEQYF
.	TRBV29-1	TRBJ1-6	CSARSSYNSPLHF
.	TRBV18	TRBJ2-1	CASHPESYNEQFF
.	TRBV5-1	TRBJ1-1	CASSLDGRNTEAFF
.	TRBV7-2	TRBJ2-5	CASSLAGGFLETQYF
.	TRBV5-1	TRBJ2-1	CASSLKLAGGNEQFF
.	TRBV7-9	TRBJ1-4	CASSQSRGSNEKLFF
once	TRBV19	TRBJ2-7	CASSIARSYEQYF
.	TRBV6-5	TRBJ1-2	CASVQGRFGGYTF
.	TRBV18	TRBJ1-4	CASSPSAGEGEKLFF
.	TRBV2	TRBJ2-3	CASRGIHPSGTQYF
.	TRBV7-6	TRBJ1-6	CASSGPTGSPLHF
.	TRBV6-4	TRBJ2-3	CASSSGGDTQYF
.	TRBV5-1	TRBJ1-4	CASSTTGTTNEKLFF
.	TRBV5-1	TRBJ1-4	CASSLGQGKGEKLFF
few	TRBV6-4	TRBJ1-2	CASSLIGDGYTF
.	TRBV7-9	TRBJ1-2	CASSLDGGDYGYTF
.	TRBV6-5	TRBJ2-3	CASSQRGGGADTQYF
.	TRBV10-3	TRBJ2-1	CAISEGDRSSFRIFF
.	TRBV4-2	TRBJ1-2	CASSHSPGAGTSNYGYTF
once	TRBV7-3	TRBJ2-3	CASSFDLDRQYF
.	TRBV7-9	TRBJ1-5	CASSLGQGAQPQHF
.	TRBV5-8	TRBJ2-7	CASSLPRGGHYEQYF
once	TRBV7-2	TRBJ1-2	CASSLDPGNSYGYTF
.	TRBV27	TRBJ1-2	CASRISGTGWYGYTF
.	TRBV6-1	TRBJ1-6	CASSEARRVVSYNSPLHF
few	TRBV7-9	TRBJ1-1	CASSPGFF
.	TRBV5-8	TRBJ1-1	CASRSRTGIEAFF
.	TRBV7-2	TRBJ2-2	CASSPQGGNTGELFF
.	TRBV18	TRBJ2-1	CASSPYGQAYNEQFF
.	TRBV5-1	TRBJ2-3	CASSLVVGLAGAGNTQYF
.	TRBV10-3	TRBJ1-2	CAISDYRDRFYGYTF
medium-sized	TRBV29-1	TRBJ2-5	CSGRAGGPAKETQYF
.	TRBV15	TRBJ2-7	CATSREGYGKQYF
.	TRBV5-1	TRBJ2-3	CASSLEQASTDTQYF
once	TRBV10-3	TRBJ1-2	CAIRKQVPTNYGYTF
.	TRBV19	TRBJ2-1	CASSVLGEQFF
.	TRBV13	TRBJ2-5	CASSSAGEETQYF
.	TRBV10-3	TRBJ1-2	CAIQTANYGYTF
.	TRBV7-6	TRBJ2-3	CASSLAGGDTQYF
.	TRBV30	TRBJ2-5	CAWSVTTQETQYF
.	TRBV30	TRBJ1-2	CAWSVPGAAGLNYGYTF
.	TRBV10-1	TRBJ2-1	CASSGTSGGPTFGEQFF